Following are 9 T cell receptor beta chains from one sample sequenced in a study of CXCR3-negative and CXCR3-positive naive CD8 T cells. The TRB libraries of cDNA were built by UMI-labeled 5' RACE. With the 5' RACE reads reprocessed, TCRdb shows one record per CDR3 protein and no DNA. The listing contains 48,000 or so distinct CDR3 sequences. Sequenced sample: memory CD8+ T cells from blood. The receptors here all came from a human donor in good health. Some clones in this sample may be carry-over from other donors' samples.

This chain uses TRBV7-2 with TRBJ2-3; there is no DNA to check the TCRdb D call of TRBD1. The CDR3 contains 13 residues. Germline V CDR1 and CDR2: SGHTA, FQGNSA. The CDR3 region is CASSGDAADTQYF.

The chain is built from TRBV10-3 and TRBJ2-3; TCRdb selects TRBD2, and the lack of DNA leaves this call unchecked. The CDR3 spans 15 residues. Germline lookup yields CDR1 ENHRY and CDR2 SYGVKD. The CDR3: CAISGAGRMTDTQYF.

The V and J genes are TRBV6-2 or TRBV6-3 and TRBJ2-2; with no DNA, the TCRdb D assignment of TRBD1 cannot be verified. Per the germline V gene, CDR1 is MNHEY and CDR2 is SVGEGT. The CDR3 consists of 14 residues. The CDR3 is CASTSTGGAGELFF.

The gene calls are TRBV7-3 and TRBJ2-1. The CDR3 is 14 amino acids. Germline values: CDR1 SGHTA, CDR2 FQGTGA. The chain's CDR3 is CASSLTGDYDEQFF.

The V gene is TRBV20-1, the J gene TRBJ2-7; the TRBD2 assignment by TCRdb is unverifiable without DNA. This CDR3 spans 15 amino acids. The germline gives CDR1 DFQATT, CDR2 SNEGSKA (reference sequence). CDR3 amino acids: CSAPGLAGLTYEQYF.

V is TRBV6-5 and J is TRBJ1-5; TCRdb's D gene call, TRBD1, goes unchecked for lack of DNA. The length of the CDR3 is 15 residues. Germline V gives CDR1 MNHEY, CDR2 SVGAGI. The CDR3 spells CASSKHETANQPQHF.

The rearrangement joins TRBV28 to TRBJ1-1. Germline V gene sequence: CDR1 MDHEN, CDR2 SYDVKM. This CDR3 is 14 amino acids long. Here the CDR3 reads CASSFDNRNTEAFF.

The chain combines TRBV29-1 with TRBJ2-2; TCRdb selects TRBD2, and the lack of DNA leaves this call unchecked. Per the germline V gene, CDR1 is SQVTM and CDR2 is ANQGSEA. The CDR3 consists of 15 residues. The CDR3 protein is CSVESGTSGTGELFF.

The chain links TRBV5-1 to TRBJ2-7; TCRdb lists TRBD1, though no DNA is available to test this call. The CDR3 runs to 15 residues. Germline-derived CDR1 and CDR2 are SGHRS and YFSETQ. The CDR3 is CASSPRTASFYEQYF.